The 7 T cell receptor beta chains presented below share a single source sample, sequenced in a study of identical twins. TCRdb re-called the 5' RACE reads with MiXCR, one entry per CDR3 protein. The data show about 240,000 distinct CDR3 sequences, over 9.5% seen once. Sequences were obtained from memory T cells sorted from blood. The source is a man aged 50 or older in good health.

This clonotype was seen at least ten times. The V and J genes are TRBV10-3 and TRBJ1-6; 8 bases fit TRBD1. V shed 4 bases, J shed 8 bases, and the junction held 1 base outside the gene matches. This CDR3 has 13 residues. Germline CDR1 ENHRY, CDR2 SYGVKD. DNA for the CDR3: TGTGCCATCAGTGGACAGGGGCATTCACCCCTCCACTTT. Protein sequence: CAISGQGHSPLHF.

In regard to this clonotype: This clone may be a read error of a much larger clone one base away. The chain recombines TRBV7-2 with TRBJ2-7, with 7 nucleotides matching TRBD1. J lost 3 bases, V lost 5 bases, and 7 bases had no gene match. CDR3 length equals 14 residues. In germline, CDR1 is SGHTA, CDR2 FQGNSA. The CDR3 loop reads CASSQRQGIYEQYF. The CDR3 DNA sequence: TGTGCCAGCAGCCAACGACAGGGAATCTACGAGCAGTACTTC.

There are a few counts of this clonotype. The rearrangement uses TRBV6-2 or TRBV6-3 and TRBJ2-5; 8 nucleotides align to TRBD2. CDR1 and CDR2 from the germline V gene are MNHEY and SVGEGT. The trim removed 5 bases at V and 2 bases at J, leaving 13 bases unmatched. This CDR3 spans 17 amino acids. The CDR3 loop is CASSPGKRAGVQETQYF. The CDR3 DNA is TGTGCCAGCAGTCCCGGAAAGCGAGCGGGGGTACAAGAGACCCAGTACTTC.

This clonotype showed up many times. This chain connects TRBV4-1 to TRBJ1-5, with D hard to call. Germline V gene lookup returns CDR1 MGHRA and CDR2 YSYEKL. V was clipped by 1 base and J by 4 bases, with 2 bases between them. The CDR3 runs to 12 residues. The DNA for the CDR3 is TGCGCCAGCAGCCAAGGGAATCAGCCCCAGCATTTT. This gives the protein CASSQGNQPQHF.

Many counts were recorded for this clonotype. CDR3 in DNA: TGTGCCAGCAGCTACCGGGACAGAGTTAAGACCCAGTACTTC. Its protein is CASSYRDRVKTQYF. The rearrangement joins TRBV11-2 to TRBJ2-5, with TRBD1 matching over 7 bases. Germline CDR1 is SGHAT and CDR2 is FQNNGV. V was pared by 4 bases and J by 6 bases, with 8 bases of the junction left unmatched. The CDR3 sequence is 14 residues long.

This clonotype was found many times. This rearrangement joins TRBV7-2 to TRBJ2-3, with TRBD2 matching 11 bases. The length of the CDR3 is 16 residues. J lost 5 bases, V lost 3 bases, and 7 bases had no gene match. The germline V gene has CDR1 SGHTA and CDR2 FQGNSA. CDR3 residues: CASSFTSGSTGDTQYF. CDR3 in DNA: TGTGCCAGCAGCTTTACTAGCGGGAGTACGGGAGATACGCAGTATTTT.

This clonotype was found a few times. The chain is built from TRBV6-5 and TRBJ2-5; TRBD2 matches at 7 bases. The germline V gene has CDR1 MNHEY and CDR2 SVGAGI. The CDR3 consists of 16 residues. V was pared by 4 bases and J by 6 bases, with 14 bases of the junction left unmatched. The CDR3 spells CASSWGGLTPGKTQYF. As DNA, the CDR3 is TGTGCCAGCAGTTGGGGGGGACTAACGCCGGGAAAGACCCAGTACTTC.